This is a list of T cell receptor beta chains from one sample in a study of blood T cell repertoires in COVID-19. Clones were read by immunoSEQ multiplex PCR, and TCRdb kept only the in-frame ones, dropping some. The data hold more than 200,000 clones, with about 88% observed a single time. The sequenced sample was peripheral blood. Receptor source: a woman between 40 and 55 years old who had recovered from COVID-19. The CDR3 runs from the conserved cysteine through the conserved F or W. A D gene is named only where the DNA matches it firmly. Clone size is shown for a subset of rows, as once, few, many or a class of expanded clone.

clone_size j_call d_call v_call cdr3_nt cdr3_aa
- TRBJ2-7 - TRBV2 TGTGCCAGCGCCCGGGGTTACGAGCAGTACTTC CASARGYEQYF
- TRBJ2-7 TRBD1 TRBV10-3 TGTGCCATCGCTGACAGGGGGCCCGAGCAGTACTTC CAIADRGPEQYF
once TRBJ1-6 TRBD1 TRBV30 TGTGCCTGGATGACAGGGAGCTCCTATAATTCACCCCTCCACTTT CAWMTGSSYNSPLHF
- TRBJ1-3 - TRBV28 TGTGCCAGCAGTTTCCTGGACTCTGCCTCTGGAAACACCATATATTTT CASSFLDSASGNTIYF
- TRBJ2-3 - TRBV11-3 TGTGCCAGCAGCACAACCCCTGCGGGGAACACAGATACGCAGTATTTT CASSTTPAGNTDTQYF
- TRBJ2-1 - TRBV4-3 TGCGCCAGCAGCCAAGATTACAGGCCCAATGAGCAGTTCTTC CASSQDYRPNEQFF
- TRBJ2-7 TRBD2 TRBV27 TGTGCCAGCAGCCTAGCGGGAGTAACCTACGAGCAGTACTTC CASSLAGVTYEQYF
- TRBJ2-1 - TRBV3-1/TRBV3-2 TGTGCCAGCAGCCAGGTGGGAACAGGGAACTACAATGAGCAGTTCTTC CASSQVGTGNYNEQFF
- TRBJ1-3 TRBD1 TRBV6-1 TGTGCCAGCAGTGAAGCTTGGCAGGGGGTGAACGGAAACACCATATATTTT CASSEAWQGVNGNTIYF
- TRBJ2-1 TRBD2 TRBV5-1 TGCGCCAGCAGCTCGGGACTACCCTACAATGAGCAGTTCTTC CASSSGLPYNEQFF
- TRBJ1-2 - TRBV19 TGTGCCAGTAGCGGCACAGATAACGGCTACACCTTC CASSGTDNGYTF
- TRBJ2-7 TRBD2 TRBV7-2 TGTGCCAGCAGCGACCTAGCGGGGGGGCCCTACGAGCAGTACTTC CASSDLAGGPYEQYF
- TRBJ1-5 - TRBV19 TGTGCCAGTAGTCCGATCGGCGGGTACGATAGCAATCAGCCCCAGCATTTT CASSPIGGYDSNQPQHF
once TRBJ1-2 - TRBV24-1 TGTGCCACCAGTGATTACGAGAACTATGGCTACACCTTC CATSDYENYGYTF
- TRBJ2-1 TRBD2 TRBV28 TGTGCCAGCAGTTTGCCGGGGGCTAGCGGGGGCAATGAGCAGTTCTTC CASSLPGASGGNEQFF
- TRBJ2-5 TRBD2 TRBV12-3/TRBV12-4 TGTGCCAGCAGAGGACTAGCGAGGGAGACCCAGTACTTC CASRGLARETQYF
- TRBJ1-5 TRBD1 TRBV19 TGTGCCAGTAGTTTCAGGGGGGTCGCGGGCAATCAGCCCCAGCATTTT CASSFRGVAGNQPQHF
- TRBJ2-4 TRBD2 TRBV29-1 TGCAGCGTTGAAGATCGGCTAGCGGGAGATATTCAGTACTTC CSVEDRLAGDIQYF
- TRBJ1-1 - TRBV19 TGTGCCAGTAGAGACAGGAGCGAGAACACTGAAGCTTTCTTT CASRDRSENTEAFF
- TRBJ2-6 - TRBV27 TGTGCCAGCAGATCAGGGTTTGGTGGGGCCAACGTCCTGACTTTC CASRSGFGGANVLTF
once TRBJ2-1 TRBD2 TRBV24-1 TGTGCCACCAGTGACCCTTCTAGCGGGGGGCTCAATGAGCAGTTCTTC CATSDPSSGGLNEQFF
- TRBJ2-3 - TRBV7-3 TGTGCCAGCAGCTTAACGGCAGGGTCTAGCACAGATACGCAGTATTTT CASSLTAGSSTDTQYF
- TRBJ1-2 - TRBV9 TGTGCCAGCAGCATAGCCTTTGGGGGGGTAGGCTACACCTTC CASSIAFGGVGYTF
- TRBJ2-1 TRBD2 TRBV7-2 TGTGCCAGCAGCCCAGGACTAGCGGGGGGAAATGAGCAGTTCTTC CASSPGLAGGNEQFF
few TRBJ2-2 - TRBV6-2/TRBV6-3 TGTGCCAGCAGTGAGGCTACCGGGGAGCTGTTTTTT CASSEATGELFF
- TRBJ2-5 - TRBV27 TGTGCCAGCAGTTTCCGGAGAGAGACCCAGTACTTC CASSFRRETQYF
- TRBJ1-1 - TRBV12-3/TRBV12-4 TGTGCCAGTGATGACAGGCGGCGCACTGAAGCTTTCTTT CASDDRRRTEAFF
- TRBJ2-7 - TRBV5-1 TGCGCCAGCAGCCGACAGGAATTCCCCTACGAGCAGTACTTC CASSRQEFPYEQYF
- TRBJ2-7 TRBD2 TRBV18 TGTGCCAGCTCACTGGGACTAGTTTCTGACGAGCAGTACTTC CASSLGLVSDEQYF
- TRBJ2-7 - TRBV29-1 TGCAGCGTTGAGGTCCAGGGAACGTCCTACGAGCAGTACTTC CSVEVQGTSYEQYF
- TRBJ2-4 TRBD2 TRBV18 TGTGCCAGCTCACCAGGTAGCGGGAGATCAAACATTCAGTACTTC CASSPGSGRSNIQYF
- TRBJ2-1 - TRBV11-2 TGTGCCAGCAGCCCGTACAATGAGCAGTTCTTC CASSPYNEQFF